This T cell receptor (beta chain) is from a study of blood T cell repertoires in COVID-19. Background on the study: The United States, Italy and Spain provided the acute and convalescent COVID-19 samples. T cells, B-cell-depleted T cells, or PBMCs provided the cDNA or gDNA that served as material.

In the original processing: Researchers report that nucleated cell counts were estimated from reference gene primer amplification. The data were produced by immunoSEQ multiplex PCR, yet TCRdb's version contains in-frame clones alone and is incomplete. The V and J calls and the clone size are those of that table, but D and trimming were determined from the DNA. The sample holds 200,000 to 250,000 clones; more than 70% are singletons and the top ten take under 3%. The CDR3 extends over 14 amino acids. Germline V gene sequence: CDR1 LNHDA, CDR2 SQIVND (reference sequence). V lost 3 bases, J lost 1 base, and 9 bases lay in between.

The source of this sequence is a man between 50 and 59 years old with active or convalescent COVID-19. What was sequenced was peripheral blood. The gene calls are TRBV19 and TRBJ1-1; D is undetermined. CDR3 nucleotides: TGTGCCAGTAGTATTCGGGTGACGAACACTGAAGCTTTCTTT. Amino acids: CASSIRVTNTEAFF.